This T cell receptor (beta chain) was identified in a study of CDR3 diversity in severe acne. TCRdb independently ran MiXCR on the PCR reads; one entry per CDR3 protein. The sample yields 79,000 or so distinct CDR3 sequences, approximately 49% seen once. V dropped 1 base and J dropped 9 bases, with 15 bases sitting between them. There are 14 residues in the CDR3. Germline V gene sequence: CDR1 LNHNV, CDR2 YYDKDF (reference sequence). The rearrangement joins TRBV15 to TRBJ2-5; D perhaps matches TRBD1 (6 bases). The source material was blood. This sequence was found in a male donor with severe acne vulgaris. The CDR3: CATSRGTALNPQYF. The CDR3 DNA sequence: TGTGCCACCAGCAGAGGGACAGCCTTGAATCCCCAGTACTTC.